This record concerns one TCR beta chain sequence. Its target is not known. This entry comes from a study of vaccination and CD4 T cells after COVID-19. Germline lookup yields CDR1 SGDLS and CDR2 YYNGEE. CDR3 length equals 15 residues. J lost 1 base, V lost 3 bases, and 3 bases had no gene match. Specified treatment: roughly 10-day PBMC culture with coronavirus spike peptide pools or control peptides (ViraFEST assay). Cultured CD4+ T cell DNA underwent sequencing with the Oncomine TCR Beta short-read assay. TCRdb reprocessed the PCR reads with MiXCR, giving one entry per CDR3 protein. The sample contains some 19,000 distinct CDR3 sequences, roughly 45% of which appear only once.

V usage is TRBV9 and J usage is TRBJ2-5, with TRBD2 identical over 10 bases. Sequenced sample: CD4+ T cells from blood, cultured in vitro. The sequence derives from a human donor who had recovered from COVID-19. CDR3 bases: TGTGCCAGCAGCGGACGGACTAGCGGCCAAGAGACCCAGTACTTC. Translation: CASSGRTSGQETQYF.